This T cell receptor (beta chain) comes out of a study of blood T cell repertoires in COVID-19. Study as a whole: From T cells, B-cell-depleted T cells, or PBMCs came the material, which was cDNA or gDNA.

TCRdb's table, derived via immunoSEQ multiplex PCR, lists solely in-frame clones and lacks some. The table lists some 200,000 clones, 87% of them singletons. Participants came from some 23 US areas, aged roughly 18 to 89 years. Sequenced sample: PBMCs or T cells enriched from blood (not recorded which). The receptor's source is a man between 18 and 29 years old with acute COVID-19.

The DNA for the CDR3 is TGCGCCAGCAGCCAAGATGTCTCTACTACGCTGGCCCAGTACTTC. Translation gives CASSQDVSTTLAQYF. The chain carries TRBV4-3 and TRBJ2-5; D gene unclear. This CDR3 is 15 amino acids long. Between the trimmed V and J ends, which lost 0 bases and 9 bases, there was a span of 17 bases. CDR1 is LGHNA, CDR2 YSLEER, per germline.